This T cell receptor (beta chain) was sequenced during a study of blood T cell repertoires in COVID-19 (dated by TCRdb to about 2020). Turning to the overall study: Samples from collaborators originated in the United States, Italy and Spain and spanned both the acute and convalescent phases of COVID-19. The repertoires were released in a freely available public database meant as a resource for research on the immune response to SARS-CoV-2. Where available, HLA class I and class II types were obtained from metadata supplied by the sample provider rather than from assay-based typing. The samples were drawn from the first 160 participants of the ongoing ImmuneRACE study and from 1,200 or so subjects provided by 6 global collaborators. Sample metadata almost always included a de-identified subject ID, COVID-19 status, age in years and sex. The prospective study material was composed of cDNA or gDNA derived from T cells, B-cell-depleted T cells, or PBMCs. The dataset comprised deeply sampled blood TCRbeta repertoires from subjects exposed to, actively infected with, or recovered from COVID-19.

The study at large found these results: The amount of clinical and demographic metadata varied by source and participant and was provided uncurated.

Participants in the prospective study were enrolled through a virtual design, were aged about 18 to 90 years, and lived in some 24 United States geographic areas. To assign participants to cohorts, the prospective study relied on clinical history that participants themselves reported in a screening survey and a study questionnaire. ImmuneRACE Cohort 3 recovered participants were defined by two consecutive negative NP/OP PCR tests, healthcare professional clearance, or symptom resolution. Mobile phlebotomists in the prospective study collected whole blood, serum and a nasopharyngeal or oropharyngeal swab from every participant. Participants in the prospective study had the option to provide additional blood draws and questionnaires over a roughly two-month period. Before DNA extraction, prospective study blood samples were shipped either frozen or at room temperature. A remark on this clone: Its cognate antigen has yet to be identified. Base quality data are lacking; no much larger clone is found one base away.

TCRbeta CDR3 regions were amplified from genomic DNA using the immunoSEQ Assay, a bias-controlled multiplex PCR. On the authors' methods: The number of nucleated cells in each sample was estimated from the amplification of reference gene primers within the assay. To quantify the absolute abundance of each unique TCRbeta CDR3 rearrangement, sequence reads were collapsed and filtered. For each sample, productive Simpson clonality was calculated as the square root of Simpson's diversity index across productive rearrangements. TCRdb obtained this table from immuneACCESS and retained in-frame rearrangements with V and J assigned. These tables miss some clones; where compared with another copy, unresolved V genes account for less than half of the shortfall, and the remainder is unexplained. Clone size and V and J calls were adopted from that table, with D and trimming inferred from the DNA. The sample includes 150,000 or so clones, with 65% to 85% observed a single time. About 5.6% of the sample belongs to the ten largest clones.

The sample was PBMCs or T cells enriched from blood (not recorded which). The TCR originated in a man between 35 and 55 years old who had recovered from COVID-19.

The CDR3 has the sequence CASSLGDRTTDTQYF. The nucleotide sequence reads as follows: TGTGCCAGCAGCTTGGGGGATCGGACTACCGATACGCAGTATTTT. The V and J genes are TRBV5-4 and TRBJ2-3; the D gene is perhaps TRBD2, from 6 matching bases. From its cysteine to its phenylalanine, the CDR3 spans 15 amino acids. Only the CDR3 DNA stays, 45 bases, in frame from base 1. CDR1 SGHNT and CDR2 YYREEE were looked up in the germline V gene (reference sequence). V is reduced by 0 bases and J by 6 bases, leaving a spacing of 14 bases between them.